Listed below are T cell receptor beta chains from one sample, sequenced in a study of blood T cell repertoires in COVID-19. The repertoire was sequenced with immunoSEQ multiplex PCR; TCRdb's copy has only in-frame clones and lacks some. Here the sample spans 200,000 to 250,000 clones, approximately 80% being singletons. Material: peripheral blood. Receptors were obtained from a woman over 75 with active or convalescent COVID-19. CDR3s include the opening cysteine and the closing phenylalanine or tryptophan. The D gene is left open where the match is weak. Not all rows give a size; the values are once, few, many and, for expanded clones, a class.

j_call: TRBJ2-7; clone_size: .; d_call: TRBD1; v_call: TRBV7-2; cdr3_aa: CASSFGTGAYEQYF; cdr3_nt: TGTGCCAGCAGCTTTGGGACAGGGGCCTACGAGCAGTACTTC
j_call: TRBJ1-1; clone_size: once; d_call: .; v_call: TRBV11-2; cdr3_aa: CASSPTLNTEAFF; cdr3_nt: TGTGCCAGCAGTCCGACACTTAACACTGAAGCTTTCTTT
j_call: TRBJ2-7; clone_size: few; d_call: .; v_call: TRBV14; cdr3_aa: CASSRSLGSYEQYF; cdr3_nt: TGTGCCAGCAGCCGCTCACTAGGTAGCTACGAGCAGTACTTC
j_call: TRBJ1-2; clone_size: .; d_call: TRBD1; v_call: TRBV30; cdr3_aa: CAWRAFRGQADSRGGYTF; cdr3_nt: TGTGCCTGGAGGGCGTTCCGGGGACAGGCCGACTCCCGGGGGGGCTACACCTTC
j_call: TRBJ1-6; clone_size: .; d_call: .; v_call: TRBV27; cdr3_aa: CASRKTVGSYNSPLHF; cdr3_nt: TGTGCCAGCAGGAAGACAGTCGGCTCCTATAATTCACCCCTCCACTTT
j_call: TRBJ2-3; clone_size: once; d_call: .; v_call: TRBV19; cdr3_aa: CASSPPERRSTDTQYF; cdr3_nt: TGTGCCAGTAGTCCTCCGGAGAGACGTAGCACAGATACGCAGTATTTT
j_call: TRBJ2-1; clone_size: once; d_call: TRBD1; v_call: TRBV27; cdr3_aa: CASSLTGQGAYNEQFF; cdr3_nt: TGTGCCAGCAGTTTAACGGGGCAGGGGGCCTACAATGAGCAGTTCTTC
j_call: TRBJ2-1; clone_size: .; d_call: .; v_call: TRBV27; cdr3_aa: CASSQGHSNEQFF; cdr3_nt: TGTGCCAGCAGCCAGGGACATAGCAATGAGCAGTTCTTC
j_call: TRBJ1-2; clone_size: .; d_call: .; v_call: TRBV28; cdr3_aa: CASSLLEDRSLNYGYTF; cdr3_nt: TGTGCCAGCAGTTTATTAGAGGACAGAAGCCTCAACTATGGCTACACCTTC
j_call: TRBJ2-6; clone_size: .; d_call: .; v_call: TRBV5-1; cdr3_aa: CASSAEAASGANVLTF; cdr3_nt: TGCGCCAGCAGCGCGGAGGCTGCCTCTGGGGCCAACGTCCTGACTTTC
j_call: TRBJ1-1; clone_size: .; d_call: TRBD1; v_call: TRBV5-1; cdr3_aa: CASSWGQGRVVTEAFF; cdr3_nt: TGCGCCAGCAGCTGGGGACAGGGGAGGGTGGTCACTGAAGCTTTCTTT
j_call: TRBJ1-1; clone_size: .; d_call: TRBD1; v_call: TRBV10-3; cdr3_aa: CAIRTGTAATEAFF; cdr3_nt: TGTGCCATCAGAACCGGGACAGCCGCCACTGAAGCTTTCTTT
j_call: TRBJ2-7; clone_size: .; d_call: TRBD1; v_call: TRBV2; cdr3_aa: CASRWGQADEQYF; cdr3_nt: TGTGCCAGCCGATGGGGACAGGCGGACGAGCAGTACTTC
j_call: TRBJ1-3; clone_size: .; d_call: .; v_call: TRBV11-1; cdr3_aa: CASSLSRRNTIYF; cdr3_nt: TGTGCCAGCAGCTTATCCAGGAGAAACACCATATATTTT
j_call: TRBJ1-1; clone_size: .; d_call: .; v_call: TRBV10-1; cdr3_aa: CASRSGRMNTEAFF; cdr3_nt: TGCGCCAGCAGGTCAGGAAGGATGAACACTGAAGCTTTCTTT
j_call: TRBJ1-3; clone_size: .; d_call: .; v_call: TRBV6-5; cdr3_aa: CASQDSGNTIYF; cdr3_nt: TGTGCCAGCCAGGACTCTGGAAACACCATATATTTT
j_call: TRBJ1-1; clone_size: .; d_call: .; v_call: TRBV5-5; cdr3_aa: CASSPTTNTEAFF; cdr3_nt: TGTGCCAGCAGCCCGACGACAAACACTGAAGCTTTCTTT
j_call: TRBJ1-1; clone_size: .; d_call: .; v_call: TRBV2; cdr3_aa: CASSRDMNTEAFF; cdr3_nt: TGTGCCAGCAGCCGGGACATGAACACTGAAGCTTTCTTT
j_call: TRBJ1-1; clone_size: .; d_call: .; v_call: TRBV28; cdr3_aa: CASSLITVNTEAFF; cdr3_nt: TGTGCCAGCAGCCTAATTACAGTGAACACTGAAGCTTTCTTT
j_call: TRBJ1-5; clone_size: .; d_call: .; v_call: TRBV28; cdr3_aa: CASSLVQGNQPQHF; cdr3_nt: TGTGCCAGCAGTTTGGTCCAGGGCAATCAGCCCCAGCATTTT
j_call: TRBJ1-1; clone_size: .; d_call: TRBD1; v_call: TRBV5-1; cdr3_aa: CASSQQGRWTEAFF; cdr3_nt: TGCGCCAGCAGCCAACAGGGGCGGTGGACTGAAGCTTTCTTT
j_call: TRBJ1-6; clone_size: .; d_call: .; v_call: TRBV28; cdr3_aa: CASSLGGNPGQDNSPLHF; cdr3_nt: TGTGCCAGCAGCTTAGGTGGTAACCCGGGACAAGATAATTCACCCCTCCACTTT
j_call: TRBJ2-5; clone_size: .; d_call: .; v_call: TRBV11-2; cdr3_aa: CASSFSGDQETQYF; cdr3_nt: TGTGCCAGCAGCTTCTCAGGGGACCAAGAGACCCAGTACTTC
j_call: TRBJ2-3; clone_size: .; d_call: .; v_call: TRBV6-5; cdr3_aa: CASSLVSGSTDTQYF; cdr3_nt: TGTGCCAGCAGCCTCGTTAGCGGAAGCACAGATACGCAGTATTTT
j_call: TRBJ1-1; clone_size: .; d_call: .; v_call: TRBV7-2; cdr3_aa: CASSLGWGANTEAFF; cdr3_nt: TGTGCCAGCAGCTTAGGGTGGGGAGCTAACACTGAAGCTTTCTTT
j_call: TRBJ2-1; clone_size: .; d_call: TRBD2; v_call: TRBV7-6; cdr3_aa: CASSFSSSGGSYNEQFF; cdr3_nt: TGTGCCAGCAGCTTTAGTTCTAGCGGGGGGTCCTACAATGAGCAGTTCTTC
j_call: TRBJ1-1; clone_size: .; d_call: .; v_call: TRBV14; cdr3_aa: CASSPPQIMNTEAFF; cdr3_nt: TGTGCCAGCAGCCCCCCACAGATAATGAACACTGAAGCTTTCTTT
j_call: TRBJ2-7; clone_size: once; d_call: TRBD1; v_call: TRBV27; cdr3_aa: CASSFFGTGPLSQYF; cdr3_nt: TGTGCCAGCAGTTTTTTTGGGACAGGGCCCTTGTCGCAGTACTTC
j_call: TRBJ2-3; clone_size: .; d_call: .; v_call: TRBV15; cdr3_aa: CATSHTPGAADTQYF; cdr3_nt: TGTGCCACCAGCCATACACCTGGAGCGGCAGATACGCAGTATTTT
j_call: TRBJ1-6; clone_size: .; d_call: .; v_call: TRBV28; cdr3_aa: CASSLPLGQQVNNSPLHF; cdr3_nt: TGTGCCAGCAGCTTACCCTTAGGACAGCAAGTTAATAATTCACCCCTCCACTTT
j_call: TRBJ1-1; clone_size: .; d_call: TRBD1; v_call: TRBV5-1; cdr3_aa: CASSFPEDRALGNTEAFF; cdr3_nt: TGCGCCAGCAGCTTCCCCGAGGACAGGGCCCTGGGGAACACTGAAGCTTTCTTT
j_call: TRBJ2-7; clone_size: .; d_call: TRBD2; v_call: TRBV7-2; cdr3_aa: CASNEGGLAGTSYEQYF; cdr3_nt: TGTGCCAGTAACGAGGGGGGACTAGCGGGGACCTCCTACGAGCAGTACTTC
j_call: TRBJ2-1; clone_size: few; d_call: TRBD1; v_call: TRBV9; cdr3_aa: CASSVTGSYNEQFF; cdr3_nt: TGTGCCAGCAGCGTGACAGGGTCCTACAATGAGCAGTTCTTC
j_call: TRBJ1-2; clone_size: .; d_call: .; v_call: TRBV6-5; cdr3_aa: CASIQSLAVVGYTF; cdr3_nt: TGTGCCAGCATCCAAAGTCTGGCGGTTGTTGGCTACACCTTC
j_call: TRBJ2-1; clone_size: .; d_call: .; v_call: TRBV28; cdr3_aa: CASIGTNPYNEQFF; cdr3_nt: TGTGCCAGCATCGGGACAAATCCCTACAATGAGCAGTTCTTC
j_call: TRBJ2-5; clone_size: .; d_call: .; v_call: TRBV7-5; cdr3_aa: CARRGGTVIQETQYF; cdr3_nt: TGTGCCAGAAGAGGTGGGACAGTGATCCAAGAGACCCAGTACTTC
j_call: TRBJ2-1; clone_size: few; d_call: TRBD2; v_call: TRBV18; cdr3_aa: CASSPPTSGGWGQFF; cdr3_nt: TGTGCCAGCTCACCACCGACTAGCGGGGGCTGGGGTCAGTTCTTC
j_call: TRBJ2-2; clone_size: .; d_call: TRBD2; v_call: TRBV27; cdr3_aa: CASSQPGLAENTGELFF; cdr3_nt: TGTGCCAGCAGTCAGCCGGGACTAGCGGAGAACACCGGGGAGCTGTTTTTT
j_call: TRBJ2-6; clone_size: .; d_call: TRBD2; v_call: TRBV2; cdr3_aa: CASSAGGTVGANVLTF; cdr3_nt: TGTGCCAGCAGTGCGGGAGGGACGGTTGGGGCCAACGTCCTGACTTTC
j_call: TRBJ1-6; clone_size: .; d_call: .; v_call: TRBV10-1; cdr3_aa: CASSETRGGGGASSYNSPLHF; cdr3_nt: TGCGCCAGCAGTGAGACCCGGGGGGGAGGGGGTGCTAGCTCCTATAATTCACCCCTCCACTTT
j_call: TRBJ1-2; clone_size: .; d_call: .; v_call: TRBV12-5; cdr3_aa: CASGLPDKTPHRAVHYGYTF; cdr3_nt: TGTGCTAGTGGTTTGCCGGACAAGACCCCCCACAGGGCAGTTCACTATGGCTACACCTTC
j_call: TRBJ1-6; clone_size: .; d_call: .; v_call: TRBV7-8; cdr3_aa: CASSLAWGRDSPLHF; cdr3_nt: TGTGCCAGCAGCTTAGCATGGGGGCGAGATTCACCCCTCCACTTT
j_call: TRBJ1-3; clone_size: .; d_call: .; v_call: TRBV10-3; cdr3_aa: CAIGDLPAGSGDTIYF; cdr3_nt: TGTGCCATCGGGGATCTCCCGGCAGGTTCCGGGGACACCATATATTTT
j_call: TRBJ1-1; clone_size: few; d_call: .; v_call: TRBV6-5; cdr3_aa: CASSYSWAPETEAFF; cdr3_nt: TGTGCCAGCAGTTACTCCTGGGCCCCCGAGACTGAAGCTTTCTTT
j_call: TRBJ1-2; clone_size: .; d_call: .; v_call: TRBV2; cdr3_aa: CASSEARGNYGYTF; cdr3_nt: TGTGCCAGCAGTGAGGCCAGGGGTAACTATGGCTACACCTTC
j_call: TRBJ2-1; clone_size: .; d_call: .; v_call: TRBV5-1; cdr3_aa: CASSRADEQFF; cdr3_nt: TGCGCCAGCAGCAGAGCGGATGAGCAGTTCTTC
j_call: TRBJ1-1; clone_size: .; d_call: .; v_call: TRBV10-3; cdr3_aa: CAISESWGREEAFF; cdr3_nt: TGTGCCATCAGTGAGTCCTGGGGGCGAGAGGAGGCTTTCTTT
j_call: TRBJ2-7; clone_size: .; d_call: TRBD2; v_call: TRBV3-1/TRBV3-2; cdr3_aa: CASSPLGSGVSKQYF; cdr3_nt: TGTGCCAGCAGCCCTCTCGGGAGCGGGGTTAGTAAGCAGTACTTC
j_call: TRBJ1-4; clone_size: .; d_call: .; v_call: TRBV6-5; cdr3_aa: CASRNYGTEDEKLFF; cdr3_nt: TGTGCCAGCAGGAATTATGGGACTGAAGATGAAAAACTGTTTTTT
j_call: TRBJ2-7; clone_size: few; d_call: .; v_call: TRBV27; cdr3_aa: CASSNSRTRDSYEQYF; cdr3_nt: TGTGCCAGCAGCAATTCCAGGACACGCGACTCCTACGAGCAGTACTTC
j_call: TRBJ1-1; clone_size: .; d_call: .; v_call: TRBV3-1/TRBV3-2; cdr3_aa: CASSLKGVGEAFF; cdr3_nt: TGTGCCAGCAGCCTTAAAGGGGTAGGAGAAGCTTTCTTT